The 20 T cell receptor beta chains reported below all come from one sample, sequenced in a study of blood T cell repertoires in COVID-19. TCRdb keeps only in-frame clones here, not all; method: immunoSEQ multiplex PCR. The sample includes fewer than 65,000 clones, about nine tenths seen only once; the top ten take 1.6%. The material sequenced was peripheral blood. These receptors were obtained from a man between 60 and 75 years old with acute or convalescent COVID-19.

This chain links TRBV5-1 with TRBJ1-2, with D unclear. Per germline, CDR1 SGHRS and CDR2 YFSETQ. The CDR3 loop spans 15 amino acids. The ends were cut back, 4 bases at V and 4 bases at J, with 17 bases in the middle. CDR3: CASSRIGVASYGYTF. The CDR3 DNA is TGCGCCAGCAGCCGGATTGGTGTTGCTAGCTATGGCTACACCTTC.

The V gene is TRBV9, the J gene TRBJ1-3, with TRBD1 matching 9 bases. J was trimmed by 2 bases and V by 4 bases; bases with no gene match: 22. This CDR3 comprises 21 residues. CDR1 is SGDLS, CDR2 YYNGEE, per germline. The CDR3: CASSPILGGTGLAAPGNTIYF. DNA for the CDR3: TGTGCCAGCAGCCCCATTTTGGGAGGGACAGGGCTAGCAGCCCCTGGAAACACCATATATTTT.

The chain links TRBV2 to TRBJ1-2; the D gene is possibly TRBD1 (5 bases). V lost 1 base to trimming and J lost 8 bases, with 20 bases between them. This CDR3 is built from 16 residues. CDR1 and CDR2 (germline): SNHLY, FYNNEI. CDR3 region: CASSEGKVGPGGGYTF. For the CDR3, the DNA is TGTGCCAGCAGTGAAGGGAAGGTTGGGCCCGGGGGGGGCTACACCTTC. Full variable domain (outside the CDR3, taken from reference TRBV2 and TRBJ1-2): EPEVTQTPSHQVTQMGQEVILRCVPISNHLYFYWYRQILGQKVEFLVSFYNNEISEKSEIFDDQFSVERPDGSNFTLKIRSTKLEDSAMYFCASSEGKVGPGGGYTFGSGTRLTVV.

This clone came up once. V usage is TRBV24-1 and J usage is TRBJ2-5; TRBD1 aligns across 7 bases. This CDR3 comprises 17 residues. V shed 4 bases, J shed 2 bases, and the junction held 12 bases outside the gene matches. CDR1 is KGHDR, CDR2 SFDVKD, per germline. CDR3 residues: CATSERKGTAGQETQYF. The CDR3 nucleotides read TGTGCCACCAGTGAGAGAAAGGGGACAGCAGGACAAGAGACCCAGTACTTC.

This clone turned up a few times. The chain combines TRBV3-1 (or the pseudogene TRBV3-2) with TRBJ1-6; 8 bases fit TRBD1. Trimming removed 4 bases from V and 10 bases from J; junction bases left unmatched: 12. This CDR3 is 16 amino acids long. CDR1 and CDR2 from the germline V gene are LGHDT and YNNKEL (reference sequence). The CDR3: CASSPTQDRADSPLHF. The CDR3 DNA sequence: TGTGCCAGCAGCCCCACCCAGGACAGGGCGGACTCACCCCTCCACTTT.

V is TRBV4-2 and J is TRBJ2-7, with 8 bases that match TRBD2. V was clipped by 0 bases and J by 3 bases; unmatched bases: 4. Germline CDR1 reads LGHNA; CDR2 reads YNFKEQ. The CDR3 contains 15 residues. The CDR3 DNA is TGTGCCAGCAGCCAAGAGTCGAGCGGGGGCTACGAGCAGTACTTC. This gives the protein CASSQESSGGYEQYF.

This sequence joins TRBV14 and TRBJ1-4; TRBD1 aligns across 7 bases. In germline, CDR1 is SGHDN, CDR2 FVKESK. J was trimmed by 8 bases and V by 0 bases; bases with no gene match: 9. CDR3 length: 16 amino acids. This CDR3 reads CASSQDPQGDREKLFF. The CDR3 DNA reads as TGTGCCAGCAGCCAAGATCCCCAGGGGGATCGGGAAAAACTGTTTTTT. The whole variable domain, filled in from reference TRBV14 and TRBJ1-4, reads EAGVTQFPSHSVIEKGQTVTLRCDPISGHDNLYWYRRVMGKEIKFLLHFVKESKQDESGMPNNRFLAERTGGTYSTLKVQPAELEDSGVYFCASSQDPQGDREKLFFGSGTQLSVL.

The chain is built from TRBV9 and TRBJ2-7; TRBD1 aligns across 8 bases. The V gene's germline CDR1 is SGDLS and CDR2 YYNGEE. This CDR3 comprises 15 residues. The V gene end was trimmed by 3 bases and the J gene end by 4 bases; junction bases not matched to a gene: 9. In DNA form, the CDR3 reads TGTGCCAGCAGCGAGAGGACAGGGACAGCTTACGAGCAGTACTTC. This sequence encodes CASSERTGTAYEQYF.

This clone occurred once. The chain carries TRBV9 and TRBJ2-2; 8 bases are shared with TRBD1. The junction had 3 bases not matched to a gene; V was cut back by 4 bases and J by 1 base. CDR3 length: 15 residues. Germline CDR1 reads SGDLS; CDR2 reads YYNGEE. The CDR3 loop is CASSTGTGNTGELFF. CDR3 nucleotide sequence: TGTGCCAGCAGCACAGGGACAGGGAACACCGGGGAGCTGTTTTTT. Full variable domain (rest looked up from reference TRBV9 and TRBJ2-2): DSGVTQTPKHLITATGQRVTLRCSPRSGDLSVYWYQQSLDQGLQFLIQYYNGEERAKGNILERFSAQQFPDLHSELNLSSLELGDSALYFCASSTGTGNTGELFFGEGSRLTVL.

The V call is TRBV5-6, the J call TRBJ1-6; possibly TRBD1 for D (5 bases). V was pared by 0 bases and J by 6 bases, with 10 bases between. Per the germline V gene, CDR1 is SGHDT and CDR2 is YYEEEE. This CDR3 comprises 15 residues. This chain's CDR3 is CASSLAGRANSPLHF. In DNA form, the CDR3 reads TGTGCCAGCAGCTTGGCTGGCAGGGCTAATTCACCCCTCCACTTT.

The chain's CDR3 is CSVEGRGSSYEQYF. CDR3 coding DNA: TGCAGCGTTGAAGGCAGGGGGAGCTCCTACGAGCAGTACTTC. The chain links TRBV29-1 to TRBJ2-7, with 7 bases matching TRBD1. Unmatched junction bases numbered 3, after V lost 1 base and J lost 0 bases. CDR1 and CDR2 (germline): SQVTM, ANQGSEA. This CDR3 has 14 residues.

The V call is TRBV24-1, the J call TRBJ1-3, with D possibly matching TRBD1 (6 bases). V lost 9 bases to trimming and J lost 1 base, with 12 bases between them. This CDR3 has 14 amino acids. CDR1 and CDR2 (germline): KGHDR, SFDVKD. DNA for the CDR3: TGTGCCACCGGGGGGGCCGGGTCTGGAAACACCATATATTTT. Amino acid sequence: CATGGAGSGNTIYF.

The chain uses TRBV6-4 and TRBJ2-2; maybe TRBD1 (6 bases). Germline lookup yields CDR1 MRHNA and CDR2 SNTAGT. This CDR3 has 16 residues. The germline V and J ends were trimmed by 2 bases and 5 bases, with 15 bases remaining between them. The CDR3 here is CASSDPSGAGTGELFF. In nucleotides, the CDR3 is TGTGCCAGCAGTGACCCCTCAGGGGCAGGAACCGGGGAGCTGTTTTTT.

The chain carries TRBV11-3 and TRBJ2-2, with 9 bases matching TRBD1. Unmatched junction bases numbered 9, after V lost 4 bases and J lost 6 bases. Per the germline V gene, CDR1 is SGHNT and CDR2 is YENEEA. CDR3 length: 16 amino acids. The CDR3 region is CASSSPRTGEAGELFF. DNA of the CDR3: TGTGCCAGCAGCTCCCCGAGGACAGGGGAAGCCGGGGAGCTGTTTTTT.

V is TRBV2 and J is TRBJ2-1; possibly TRBD1 for D (6 bases). With 6 bases removed from V and 4 bases from J, the gap between germline ends came to 19 bases. CDR3 length: 16 amino acids. Germline CDR1 is SNHLY and CDR2 is FYNNEI. In DNA, the CDR3 is TGTGCCAGCAGGGACGGACAGAACCTCATTTACAATGAGCAGTTCTTC. Translated, it gives CASRDGQNLIYNEQFF.

This chain joins TRBV3-1 (or the pseudogene TRBV3-2) and TRBJ1-1; 8 bases are shared with TRBD1. The CDR3 is 16 amino acids. With 0 bases clipped from V and 4 bases from J, the junction kept 7 bases outside the gene matches. Looked up from germline, CDR1 is LGHDT and CDR2 is YNNKEL (reference sequence). DNA of the CDR3: TGTGCCAGCAGCCAAGATCCAGGGGGCTTTAGCACTGAAGCTTTCTTT. Translating it yields CASSQDPGGFSTEAFF.

The chain joins TRBV6-5 to TRBJ1-5; D is perhaps TRBD1 (6 bases). Germline V gives CDR1 MNHEY, CDR2 SVGAGI. The V end was cut by 10 bases, the J end by 13 bases, with 14 bases between. This CDR3 is built from 10 residues. The CDR3: CATRTVNQHF. CDR3 sequence (DNA): TGTGCCACCCGGACAGTCAATCAGCATTTT.

The V and J genes are TRBV7-9 and TRBJ1-2; 9 nucleotides match TRBD1. From germline, CDR1 is SEHNR and CDR2 FQNEAQ (reference sequence). The J segment lost 6 bases and the V segment lost 5 bases, leaving 13 bases of the junction unmatched. The CDR3 has 16 residues. The CDR3 region has the DNA TGTGCCAGCAGCAACTTTGGGGACAGGGACTTCGATGGCTACACCTTC. It codes for CASSNFGDRDFDGYTF.

The V and J genes are TRBV6-5 and TRBJ1-3; no clear D. V lost 9 bases, J lost 1 base, and 16 bases lay in between. This CDR3 contains 15 residues. In germline, CDR1 is MNHEY, CDR2 SVGAGI. CDR3 bases: TGTGCCAGTTCCGTTCGGGAGGGATCTGGAAACACCATATATTTT. Its protein product is CASSVREGSGNTIYF.

The rearrangement uses TRBV11-2 and TRBJ1-2; D call uncertain. CDR1 is SGHAT, CDR2 FQNNGV, per germline. This CDR3 is built from 14 residues. Trimming took 9 bases from V and 7 from J, leaving 21 bases between them. The chain's CDR3 is CASQLVAGKGGYTF. CDR3 DNA sequence: TGTGCCAGTCAGCTGGTAGCGGGGAAGGGTGGCTACACCTTC.